The rows below give T cell receptor beta chains drawn from one sample of a study of blood T cell repertoires in COVID-19. Assay used: immunoSEQ multiplex PCR; TCRdb lists only in-frame clones, some missing. The sample has roughly 180,000 clones; more than 85% are singletons. Sequencing was performed on peripheral blood. The receptors were gathered from a man in his 70s with active or convalescent COVID-19. Both conserved end residues are part of each CDR3. Each record gives: V gene, CDR3 protein.

TRBV28 CASGGQGLLYGYTF
TRBV15 CATSHREKNSPLHF
TRBV6-6 CASSPGGSGTQYF
TRBV6-5 CASSPLTDSPLHF
TRBV5-1 CASSRRIGRDEQYF
TRBV7-2 CASRAGTDNSPLHF
TRBV15 CATSRTLKTGIEQYF
TRBV4-3 CASSQVSFTGELFF
TRBV7-8 CASSFQPTGLYGYTF
TRBV10-3 CAISPLRPPDTQYF
TRBV7-2 CASSSRSGAGGEQYF
TRBV7-2 CASSSRVGGHQPQHF
TRBV14 CASSQNRQHYGYTF
TRBV5-8 CASSLRPRQGKYQETQYF
TRBV5-6 CASSLAPGFQETQYF
TRBV5-1 CASSLTPGGYEQYF
TRBV7-2 CASSLGLRGGIDIQYF
TRBV6-4 CASTLLAGGTGELFF
TRBV14 CASSQEPQGWDSPLHF
TRBV7-9 CASSMTGGYEQYF
TRBV30 CAWSPLYGYTF
TRBV28 CASSLETGVKNEQYF
TRBV2 CASSSETGNYGYTF
TRBV9 CASSANRVSYNSPLHF
TRBV24-1 CATSASLAGGREQFF
TRBV5-1 CASSQEIGTGEKLFF
TRBV19 CASSMDGQGNVGSGANVLTF
TRBV6-4 CASSDYPGQGWVGELFF
TRBV7-9 CASSLPGRDEAFF
TRBV9 CASSDSLAVYNEQFF
TRBV19 CASTLKLGETYEQYF